This TCR beta chain was sequenced for a study of T-cell reconstitution after alpha-beta-depleted transplantation in children. Unique molecular identifiers were incorporated when the TCRbeta library was constructed. TCRdb processed the PCR reads anew with MiXCR; each CDR3 protein has one entry. The repertoire consists of around 440,000 distinct CDR3 sequences, with around 15% occurring once and the leading ten covering around 28%. Only a few counts were recorded for this clonotype. Its specificity is not known. Broader study findings: Several hundred expanded graft clones reportedly gave rise to the alpha-beta T cells present about two months after transplant. After transplant, high TCRbeta diversity at day 60 in some patients arose from surviving recipient T cells and thymic progenitors. Newly generated T cells supplied most T-cell counts and diversity one year post-transplant.

Germline V lookup: CDR1 LNHDA, CDR2 SQIVND (reference sequence). V lost 4 bases to trimming and J lost 6 bases, with 16 bases between them. The CDR3 covers 14 residues. This receptor was obtained from a boy in the first two years of life who had a stem cell transplant for Wiskott-Aldrich syndrome, so the T cells may come from the graft donor. The chain is built from TRBV19 and TRBJ2-7; tentatively, D is TRBD1 (5 bases). This material consisted of PBMCs, mostly from graft donor cells, taken 360 days after TCRalphabeta/CD19-depleted stem cell transplant. CDR3 amino acids: CASSKWKDSPEQYF. The DNA for the CDR3 is TGTGCCAGTAGTAAATGGAAAGACAGCCCCGAGCAGTACTTC.